The following is a T cell receptor (beta chain) sequence with its context. Its antigen is unknown. This entry is derived from a study of cytomegalovirus exposure and HLA in healthy donors. In the study overall: From 150 million to 200 million T cells, an earlier analysis saw approximately 110 million unique TCR beta sequences. General study findings and limits: Previously analyzed data showed that most TCR beta V segments were productive at a frequency of about 87% or about 30%. Altogether, 164 TCR beta chains were recorded as cytomegalovirus-associated. The study found most TCR sequences rare, yet found some public TCRs in many donors.

The primer mix had 60 Vbeta and 13 Jbeta primers. The data were produced by immunoSEQ multiplex PCR, yet TCRdb's version contains in-frame clones alone and is incomplete. The listing contains 75,000 to 100,000 clones. Sequenced: PBMCs. The clonotype comes from a woman aged 55 to 70 in good health and CMV-seronegative.

The CDR3 is CASSLQDGNPYEQYF. The CDR3 DNA is TGTGCCAGCAGCTTACAGGACGGGAACCCCTACGAGCAGTACTTC. This chain joins TRBV11-2 and TRBJ2-7; TRBD2 is a possible D gene (5 bases). Germline CDR1 and CDR2: SGHAT and FQNNGV. Trimming cost V 2 bases and J 2 bases, with 13 bases left between them. The CDR3 is made up of 15 amino acids.